A selection of T cell receptor beta chains follows, all from one sample in a study of CD8 T cells in Susac syndrome. One entry per CDR3 protein results from TCRdb running MiXCR on the immunoSEQ multiplex PCR reads. This sample yields 210,000 or so distinct CDR3 sequences, of which about 94% are seen a single time; around 0.15% belongs to the top ten. The sequencing sample was made of CD8+ T cells from PBMCs. The source of these receptors is a human donor with multiple sclerosis. Each CDR3 is given with its conserved first and last residue. A D gene is named only where the DNA matches it firmly. Not every row has a clone size; where given, it reads once, few, many or a size class.

D gene	clone size	J gene	V gene	CDR3 protein	CDR3 DNA
TRBD1	.	TRBJ1-1	TRBV4-3	CASNQGGQGLNTEAFF	TGCGCCAGCAACCAGGGAGGACAGGGCCTGAACACTGAAGCTTTCTTT
.	.	TRBJ1-2	TRBV2	CASGGTDLRGYTF	TGTGCCAGCGGTGGAACTGATCTACGGGGCTACACCTTC
.	.	TRBJ1-1	TRBV2	CASSEDYGLGTEAFF	TGTGCCAGCAGTGAAGACTATGGGCTGGGCACTGAAGCTTTCTTT
.	.	TRBJ2-7	TRBV29-1	CSVVRGLSYEQYF	TGCAGCGTTGTACGGGGTTTATCCTACGAGCAGTACTTC
TRBD2	.	TRBJ2-5	TRBV7-2	CASASPLAGAETQYF	TGTGCCAGCGCATCTCCACTAGCGGGAGCGGAGACCCAGTACTTC
.	.	TRBJ2-2	TRBV7-9	CAQWGDTGELFF	TGTGCCCAGTGGGGGGACACCGGGGAGCTGTTTTTT
TRBD1	once	TRBJ2-2	TRBV12-3/TRBV12-4	CASSPRDRVNTGELFF	TGTGCCAGCAGTCCCCGGGACAGGGTGAACACCGGGGAGCTGTTTTTT
TRBD1	.	TRBJ1-2	TRBV2	CASTEGQGRSGYTF	TGTGCCAGCACCGAGGGACAGGGAAGAAGTGGCTACACCTTC
TRBD1	.	TRBJ1-3	TRBV19	CASTETGVGNTIYF	TGTGCCAGTACCGAGACAGGGGTTGGAAACACCATATATTTT
.	.	TRBJ1-1	TRBV7-9	CASSHNVRLDTEAFF	TGTGCCAGCAGCCATAACGTCAGGCTCGATACTGAAGCTTTCTTT
.	.	TRBJ2-1	TRBV4-2	CASSQKGGSQQFF	TGTGCCAGCAGCCAAAAGGGGGGCTCCCAACAGTTCTTC
TRBD2	.	TRBJ2-3	TRBV7-3	CASSSFGLGGSGALHTDTQYF	TGTGCCAGCAGCTCCTTCGGCCTCGGGGGTAGCGGGGCCCTCCACACAGATACGCAGTATTTT
.	.	TRBJ1-2	TRBV2	CASSEGGFGYTF	TGTGCCAGCAGTGAAGGCGGGTTTGGCTACACCTTC